This T cell receptor (beta chain) was identified during a study of cytomegalovirus exposure and HLA in healthy donors (dated by TCRdb to about 2017). About the investigation overall: In an earlier analysis of about 560 of the donors, roughly 300 Gb of sequence data and approximately 120 million unique TCR beta sequences from about 179 million T cells were reported. An early release covering 550 to 650 HLA-typed donors comprised about 300 gigabases of sequencing data and around 80 million unique TCR sequences. The genetic ancestry cluster associated with self-reported Caucasian donors included about 84% of the roughly 390 genotyped donors. The study aimed to test whether signatures of past pathogen exposure could be identified by cataloging public T cell receptors. The study used immunosequencing to profile the T cell repertoires of 600 to 850 subjects and linked those repertoires to cytomegalovirus serostatus. Besides the first cohort of approximately 710 subjects, a separate validation cohort made up of 120 different subjects was used. High-throughput TCR immunosequencing, statistical association of individual TCRs with disease status, and machine learning were combined to predict cytomegalovirus infection status. A later analysis re-analyzed previously published TCR beta repertoires from several hundred donors and added high-resolution HLA genotyping to study TCR occurrence patterns. In the later analysis, no new phenotypic data were used to find candidate immune exposures; instead, reliance was placed on TCR beta sequences and their occurrence across donors. In an earlier analysis of roughly 580 of the donors, high-throughput TCR beta sequencing was used to judge whether each TCR beta V gene segment behaved as functional or pseudogenic. Donor age, sex, ethnicity and CMV serostatus were compiled alongside the repertoire data. In a later genetic analysis, genome-wide SNP genotypes for about 65% of the roughly 670 donors were used, and that subset was treated as a discovery cohort. All discovery cohort repertoires had been generated on a single sequencing platform. Class I and class II HLA loci were covered by the typing at four-digit resolution. The number of donors typed differed by locus, with about 620-630 for A, B, C, DRB1 and DQB1, around 520 for DQA1, 606 for DPA1, and about 450 for DPB1. A few DR-DQ haplotypes were treated as single units for association and clustering because of strong linkage in the cohort. Across some 400 genotyped donors of the cohort, an average of about 240,000 unique TCR beta nucleotide sequences per donor were sequenced, and roughly 20% of those sequences were non-productive.

Results the study describes overall, beyond this receptor: The 87-base-pair reads could not distinguish some IMGT-functional V segments, including TRBV6-2 and TRBV6-3, so those segments were excluded. According to the authors, the approach could potentially be generalized to other disease states and immunological phenotypes. Linkage disequilibrium might explain the correlated functional status among segregating V segments, but an unknown experimental factor could not be ruled out. Cytomegalovirus status was reported to be diagnosed by the classifier with high specificity and sensitivity in both the original and validation cohorts. In a later analysis, most CMV-associated TCR beta chains were found to appear HLA-restricted, with HLA associations seemingly driven largely by CMV exposure. A total of 150 to 200 TCR beta chains were listed by the study as associated with cytomegalovirus. Immune exposure information for the cohort was limited to CMV serostatus. Compared with equally common non-associated chains, HLA-associated TCR beta chains in a later analysis were more clonally expanded and had lower generation probabilities. Sequencing depth was assumed to be roughly uniform across donors in the presence/absence analyses, though that assumption may not hold. Only TCR beta chains were sequenced in this cohort, and the absence of alpha or paired-chain data limited detectable features. Because HLA typing was unavailable for some donors at each locus, only the typed subset was used in association tests. In a later analysis, several top co-occurrence clusters were reported to appear linked to parvovirus B19, influenza, CMV and Epstein-Barr virus. The earlier analysis of around 600 of the donors excluded some 16 rarely observed V segments, including chromosome 9 orphons, because counts were too low. An earlier analysis of around 540 of the donors showed that most TCR beta V segments appeared in productive rearrangements either about 90% or about 30% of the time, which broadly matched IMGT annotations. A later analysis found that TCR association rates varied across HLA loci, with DRB1 alleles showing the most associated TCRs and HLA-C alleles the fewest. In a later analysis, more than 15,000 TCR beta sequences were associated with specific HLA alleles at a false discovery rate of 0.05. Strong co-occurrence of HLA alleles, especially DR and DQ, made assigning TCR associations to individual alleles difficult. An association between a missense DCLRE1C variant and V-gene and J-gene trimming of TCR beta chains was found in a later genetic analysis and replicated in an independent cohort. According to a later genetic analysis, donors in an Asian-associated ancestry cluster had fewer N-insertions in productive TCRs than the approximately 630-donor mean. In vitro tests confirmed that a few of the cytomegalovirus-associated TCR beta chains recognize cytomegalovirus antigens. A further reported finding was that TCR beta sequences accurately predicted the HLA-A and HLA-B alleles for most subjects in the first cohort. Across donors, most TCR sequences were observed very rarely, whereas some public TCRs were present in many individuals. The sequencing pipeline was judged likely to have produced a cluster of highly shared sequence variants as a technical artifact.

The junction shows trimming of 6 bases on V and 4 bases on J, and the gene matches do not reach 6 bases of it. Per the germline V gene, MNHNS is the CDR1 and SASEGT is the CDR2. Measured from the cysteine to the phenylalanine, the CDR3 is 14 residues long. Only CDR3 DNA is held: 42 bases, read in frame from base 1. The cohort comprised 670 or so healthy bone marrow donors. At the time of sampling, every cohort member was nominally healthy, though immune exposures that went unrecorded were likely present. The donor tested CMV seronegative and was one of the 352 seronegative cohort members. Every donor gave a peripheral blood sample, and the peripheral blood mononuclear cells from that sample were used for TCR beta sequencing. The Qiagen DNeasy Blood Extraction Kit was used to extract genomic DNA from the blood cell samples. Preparation of the library involved the immunoSEQ multiplex PCR assay. For the multiplex PCR, a mixture combining 60 forward primers for TCR Vbeta segments and 13 reverse primers for TCR Jbeta segments was used. The CDR3 region of rearranged TCR beta genes was amplified from genomic DNA with a multiplex PCR assay. Amplified TCR beta libraries were sequenced as 87-base-pair reads on the Illumina HiSeq System. Concerning the study's data processing: Across the roughly 600 repertoires, a later analysis counted tens of millions of unique TCR beta chains, 8.5 million to 12 million of which were shared by at least two donors. Raw reads were error-corrected and collapsed into unique sequences with a nearest-neighbor algorithm that merged closely related sequences to remove PCR and sequencing errors. To assign V, D and J gene segments, CDR3 sequences were aligned to IMGT reference sequences. For a sequence to be retained, at least a six-nucleotide match to both a V gene segment and a J gene segment was required. Rearrangements were called productive when the CDR3 lacked stop codons and stayed in frame with V and J; all others were non-productive. CDR3 was defined by IMGT convention, running from the second conserved V-encoded cysteine to the conserved J-encoded phenylalanine. Sequences without an unambiguous match to a single V gene segment were excluded from the earlier analysis of a few hundred of the donors. In an earlier analysis of roughly 500 of the donors, V segments were called functional above 56.7% productive rearrangements and were called segregating when the between-donor standard deviation exceeded 5%. A statistical classification framework was developed to diagnose cytomegalovirus status using the catalog of TCR beta chain sequences. V and J gene assignment, in a later analysis, came from comparing TCR nucleotide sequences with IMGT/GENE-DB human TR gene sequences. A later analysis assigned CDR3 sequences and most-parsimonious VDJ recombination scenarios with the TCRdist pipeline. In a later analysis, each TCR beta chain was defined by its CDR3 amino acid sequence together with its V-gene family, and reads without a unique V-gene family were excluded. In a later analysis, fewer than 650 highly shared, low-generation-probability nucleotide sequences were removed to address suspected cross-contamination and a sequencing artifact. In a later analysis, a clonal expansion index for each public chain was calculated from normalized within-repertoire ranks of inferred template counts. Generation probabilities in a later analysis came from a VDJ recombination model fitted to out-of-frame rearrangements, and those results were checked against IGoR. A later analysis scored TCR-TCR, TCR-HLA and TCR-CMV co-occurrence with hypergeometric tests, applying a repertoire-size bias correction to TCR pairs. To estimate false discovery rates, a later analysis permuted the HLA or CMV assignments 20 times. A later analysis grouped co-occurring TCRs with DBSCAN, adding TCRdist sequence similarity when clustering within HLA-allele-positive subsets. Co-occurrence clustering excluded repertoires with fewer than 30,000 or more than 120,000 public chains, plus five with anomalous nucleotide sharing. Not all clones reach the TCRdb copy of this immuneACCESS table, which keeps in-frame sequences only. Checked studies attribute under half of the gap to unresolved V genes and leave the rest unexplained. V and J calls and clone size are those listed in that table; D and trimming were worked out from the DNA. The table for this sample lists about 120,000 clones; roughly three quarters of them were counted only once. The ten largest make up 1.5% to 2% of the sample.

This clone occurred once. The specificity of this receptor is unknown. Base-call qualities are not available, and no considerably larger clone is one nucleotide away. The specimen sequenced was PBMCs. The sequence came from a woman between 18 and 29 years old in good health and CMV-seronegative. The rearrangement combines TRBV6-1 with TRBJ2-7, and 10 junction bases match TRBD1. This receptor carries the CDR3 CASRTGTGVYEQYF. DNA sequence: TGTGCCAGCAGAACCGGGACAGGGGTTTACGAGCAGTACTTC.